This entry is about one TCR beta chain. V lost 3 bases, J lost 7 bases, and 4 bases stayed unmatched. The CDR3 covers 13 residues. Sequencing was performed with immunoSEQ multiplex PCR; in TCRdb, only in-frame clones are kept and a portion is missing. The table records 73,000 or so clones, more than 75% of them present only once. These data come from a study of control samples from healthy donors and cancer patients. Sequenced: blood. The J gene is TRBJ2-7, the V gene TRBV12-3 or TRBV12-4; the match to TRBD1 covers 9 bases. The source of this sequence is a woman between 45 and 60 years old in good health. The CDR3 nucleotides are TGTGCCAGCAGTTTGGGACAGGGCGAAGAGCAGTACTTC. Amino acid sequence: CASSLGQGEEQYF.